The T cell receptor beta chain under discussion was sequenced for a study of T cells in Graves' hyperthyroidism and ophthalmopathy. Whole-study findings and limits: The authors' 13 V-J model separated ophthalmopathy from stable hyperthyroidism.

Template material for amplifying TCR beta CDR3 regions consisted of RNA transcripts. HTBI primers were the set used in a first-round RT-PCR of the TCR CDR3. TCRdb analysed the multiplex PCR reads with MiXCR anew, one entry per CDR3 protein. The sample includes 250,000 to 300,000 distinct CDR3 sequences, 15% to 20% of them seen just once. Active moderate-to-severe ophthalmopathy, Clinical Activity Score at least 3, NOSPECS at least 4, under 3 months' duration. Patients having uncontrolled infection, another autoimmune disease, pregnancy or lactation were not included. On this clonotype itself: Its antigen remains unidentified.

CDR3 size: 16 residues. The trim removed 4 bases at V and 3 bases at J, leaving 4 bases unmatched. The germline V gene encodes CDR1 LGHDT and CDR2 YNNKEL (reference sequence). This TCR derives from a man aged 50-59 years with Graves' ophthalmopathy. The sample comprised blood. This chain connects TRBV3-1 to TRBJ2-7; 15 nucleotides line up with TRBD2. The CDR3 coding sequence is TGTGCCAGCAGCCCTGTGGGACTAGCGGGAGGCTACGAGCAGTACTTC. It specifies CASSPVGLAGGYEQYF.